This T cell receptor beta chain was sequenced during a study of blood T cell repertoires in COVID-19. Looking at the study overall: The study drew acute and convalescent COVID-19 samples from the United States, Italy and Spain.

Each recovered donor of Cohort 3 presented with two negative PCRs, clearance, or symptom resolution. Germline CDR1 LGHNA, CDR2 YNFKEQ. The CDR3 spans 16 residues. Trimming at V came to 3 bases and at J to 7 bases, leaving 10 bases not matched to a gene. As processed by the authors: Estimated nucleated cell counts came from reference gene primer amplification. The repertoire was sequenced with immunoSEQ multiplex PCR; TCRdb's copy has only in-frame clones and lacks some. Clonal size and the V and J genes are those of that table, whereas D and trimming came from the DNA. This sample has roughly 230,000 clones, with approximately 84% found just once.

The specimen was PBMCs or T cells enriched from blood (not recorded which). The rearrangement links TRBV4-2 to TRBJ2-7; TRBD2 agrees at 12 bases. This clonotype was obtained from a man aged 50-59 years who had recovered from COVID-19. CDR3 protein: CASSHRTSGKQGEQYF. The CDR3, as DNA: TGTGCCAGCAGCCATCGGACTAGCGGGAAACAGGGTGAGCAGTACTTC.